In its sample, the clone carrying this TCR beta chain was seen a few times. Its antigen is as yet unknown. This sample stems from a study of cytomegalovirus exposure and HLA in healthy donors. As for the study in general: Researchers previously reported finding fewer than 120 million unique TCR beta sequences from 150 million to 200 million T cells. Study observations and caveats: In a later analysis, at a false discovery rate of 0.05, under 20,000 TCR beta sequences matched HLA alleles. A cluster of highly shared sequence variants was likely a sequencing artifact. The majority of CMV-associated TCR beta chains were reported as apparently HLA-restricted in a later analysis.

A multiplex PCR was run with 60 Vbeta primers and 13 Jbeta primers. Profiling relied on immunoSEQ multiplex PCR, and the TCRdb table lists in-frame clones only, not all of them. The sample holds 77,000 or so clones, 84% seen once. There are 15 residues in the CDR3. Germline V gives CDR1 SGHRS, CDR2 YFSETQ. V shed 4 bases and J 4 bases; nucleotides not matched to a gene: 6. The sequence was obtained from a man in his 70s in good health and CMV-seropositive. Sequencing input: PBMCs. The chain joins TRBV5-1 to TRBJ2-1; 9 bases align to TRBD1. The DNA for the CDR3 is TGCGCCAGCAGCCGGGGACAGGGACTATACAATGAGCAGTTCTTC. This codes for CASSRGQGLYNEQFF.